This note documents a single TCR beta chain sequence. Its specificity is not known. These data come from a study of Ad26.COV2.S vaccination and SARS-CoV-2 variants. Germline-derived CDR1 and CDR2 are LNHDA and SQIVND (reference sequence). Between the trimmed V and J ends, which lost 9 bases and 2 bases, there was a span of 16 bases. The CDR3 consists of 14 residues. Sequencing used immunoSEQ multiplex PCR; TCRdb keeps in-frame clones, though not all of them. The sample lists some 460,000 clones; around 89% were seen once. Treatment meaning: about 20 received Ad26.COV2.S at low or high dose, single or two shots; about 5 received placebo; per-sample allocation not given. Each sample was drawn 63 days after the first injection (of vaccine or placebo). Expressing Wuhan-strain SARS-CoV-2 spike, an Ad26 vector served as the vaccine. Study results and caveats: Vaccine recipients surpassed placebo recipients in spike-specific TCR breadth. Reports say spike-specific CD8+ and CD4+ T cell responses covered substantial breadth after vaccination.

The sequence derives from a person aged 18 to 65 who received the Ad26.COV2.S COVID-19 vaccine or a placebo. This material consisted of peripheral blood, taken in a trial of Ad26.COV2.S vaccine versus placebo. This rearrangement joins TRBV19 to TRBJ1-2; perhaps TRBD1 as D (6 bases). This CDR3 is CASRKGGTNYGYTF. For the CDR3, the DNA is TGTGCCAGCCGAAAGGGGGGGACCAACTATGGCTACACCTTC. Variable domain in full (rest from reference TRBV19 and TRBJ1-2): DGGITQSPKYLFRKEGQNVTLSCEQNLNHDAMYWYRQDPGQGLRLIYYSQIVNDFQKGDIAEGYSVSREKKESFPLTVTSAQKNPTAFYLCASRKGGTNYGYTFGSGTRLTVV.